Shown below are 31 T cell receptor beta chains from a single sample sequenced in a study of Ad26.COV2.S vaccination and SARS-CoV-2 variants. Treatment here: over 15 received Ad26.COV2.S at low or high dose, single or two shots; five or six received placebo; per-sample allocation not given. Sampling occurred on day 63 after the first vaccine or placebo injection. The assay was immunoSEQ multiplex PCR, and TCRdb's table has in-frame clones only and misses some. This sample has just under 250,000 clones; approximately 87% occur once, and the top ten carry roughly a tenth. The sample was peripheral blood, taken in a trial of Ad26.COV2.S vaccine versus placebo. The receptors originated from a person between 18 and 65 years old who received the Ad26.COV2.S COVID-19 vaccine or a placebo.

The chain recombines TRBV3-1 (or the pseudogene TRBV3-2) with TRBJ1-2, with a possible D match to TRBD1 (6 bases). CDR1 and CDR2 from the germline V gene are LGHDT and YNNKEL (reference sequence). Trimming cost V 4 bases and J 4 bases, with 13 bases left between them. The CDR3 totals 14 residues. CDR3 sequence: CASSPSGAAYGYTF. In DNA form, the CDR3 reads TGTGCCAGCAGCCCATCAGGGGCGGCCTATGGCTACACCTTC.

The chain recombines TRBV30 with TRBJ2-2; 8 bases fit TRBD1. Germline V gene sequence: CDR1 GTSNPN, CDR2 SVGIG (reference sequence). Unmatched junction bases numbered 2, after V lost 7 bases and J lost 7 bases. This CDR3 is 11 amino acids long. For the CDR3, the DNA is TGTGCCTTACAGGGGGTCGGGGAGCTGTTTTTT. Protein product: CALQGVGELFF.

This clone was seen just once. This sequence joins TRBV28 and TRBJ2-7; no definite D call. The CDR3 length is 13 residues. The V and J ends lost 3 bases and 7 bases respectively, with 13 bases between them. Looked up from germline, CDR1 is MDHEN and CDR2 is SYDVKM. CDR3 DNA sequence: TGTGCCAGCAGTTTTTCGCTTCCCTTGGAGCAGTACTTC. It translates to CASSFSLPLEQYF.

The chain couples TRBV30 to TRBJ2-3; 8 bases fit TRBD2. The V segment lost 4 bases and the J segment 5 bases; nucleotides outside the gene matches: 14. Germline loops: CDR1 GTSNPN, CDR2 SVGIG (reference sequence). CDR3 size: 16 residues. The CDR3: CAWTHLGEREIDTQYF. The CDR3 DNA follows: TGTGCCTGGACCCACCTCGGGGAGCGGGAGATAGATACGCAGTATTTT.

This clone was seen a single time. The chain combines TRBV5-1 with TRBJ2-7; weak D call: TRBD2 (6 bases). Per the germline V gene, CDR1 is SGHRS and CDR2 is YFSETQ. V lost 0 bases and J 0 bases, leaving 16 bases between the germline ends. There are 17 residues in the CDR3. The CDR3 DNA reads as TGCGCCAGCAGCTTGGTCGGGGTGGGAGGCCTCTCCTACGAGCAGTACTTC. Amino acid sequence: CASSLVGVGGLSYEQYF.

The chain has TRBV28 and TRBJ1-1; 7 nucleotides align to TRBD1. The germline V gene has CDR1 MDHEN and CDR2 SYDVKM. The CDR3 is 13 residues long. The ends lost 5 bases at V and 9 bases at J; junction bases unmatched: 9. Here the CDR3 DNA reads TGTGCCAGCAGTCCCAGGACAGGAGGACAAGCTTTCTTT. Translation gives CASSPRTGGQAFF.

The rearrangement uses TRBV28 and TRBJ2-7; D not resolved. Germline values: CDR1 MDHEN, CDR2 SYDVKM. V was clipped by 6 bases and J by 0 bases, with 6 bases between them. The CDR3 is 12 residues long. The CDR3, as DNA: TGTGCCAGCAGCGCCAGCTCCTACGAGCAGTACTTC. It yields the protein CASSASSYEQYF.

The chain joins TRBV5-4 to TRBJ2-1; 14 bases fit TRBD2. Unmatched junction bases numbered 4, after V lost 4 bases and J lost 4 bases. The CDR3 spans 16 residues. The germline V gene has CDR1 SGHNT and CDR2 YYREEE (reference sequence). The CDR3 sequence is CASSAGLAGAYNEQFF. CDR3 in DNA: TGTGCCAGCAGCGCGGGACTAGCGGGGGCTTACAATGAGCAGTTCTTC.

The V call is TRBV27, the J call TRBJ2-3, with D possibly TRBD2 on 7 matching bases. V lost 8 bases and J lost 5, with 23 bases in between. CDR1 and CDR2 from the germline V gene are MNHEY and SMNVEV (reference sequence). The CDR3 extends over 16 amino acids. The CDR3 reads CASSPAGRGDRDTQYF. The CDR3 DNA sequence: TGTGCCAGCTCTCCTGCGGGGAGGGGGGATAGAGATACGCAGTATTTT.

The CDR3 reads CASSFDPRPLGGNTIYF. The CDR3 DNA reads TGTGCCAGCAGCTTTGACCCAAGACCTCTTGGTGGAAACACCATATATTTT. This rearrangement joins TRBV5-5 to TRBJ1-3; D unresolved. The V end lost 2 bases, the J end lost 3 bases, and 18 bases lay between the germline ends. Germline assignment: CDR1 SGHKS and CDR2 YYEKEE (reference sequence). This CDR3 is built from 17 residues.

The gene calls are TRBV5-1 and TRBJ2-1; the D gene is possibly TRBD2 (6 bases). Germline V gene lookup returns CDR1 SGHRS and CDR2 YFSETQ. Trimming stripped 7 bases from V and 2 bases from J, with 16 bases between. The CDR3 length is 15 residues. The CDR3 region has the DNA TGCGCCAGCCAGGATCGGGGGAACCCCTACAATGAGCAGTTCTTC. Protein: CASQDRGNPYNEQFF.

This clone is a singleton in its sample. The chain joins TRBV7-2 to TRBJ2-7, with TRBD1 matching 10 bases. With 3 bases clipped from V and 6 bases from J, the junction kept 14 bases outside the gene matches. The CDR3 loop spans 17 amino acids. The V gene's germline CDR1 is SGHTA and CDR2 FQGNSA. The chain's CDR3 is CASSLGVPGQGTSEQYF. CDR3 sequence (DNA): TGTGCCAGCAGCTTGGGGGTACCGGGACAGGGGACGTCCGAGCAGTACTTC.

In nucleotides, the CDR3 is TGTGCCAGCAGGGACGGCGGTAATTCACCCCTCCACTTT. It yields the protein CASRDGGNSPLHF. This chain joins TRBV6-5 and TRBJ1-6; D remains unclear. Between the trimmed V and J ends, which lost 6 bases and 6 bases, there was a span of 9 bases. CDR3 length equals 13 residues. CDR1 and CDR2 (germline): MNHEY, SVGAGI.

V usage is TRBV7-2 and J usage is TRBJ1-5; 9 positions agree with TRBD1. The CDR3 has 14 residues. Looked up from germline, CDR1 is SGHTA and CDR2 is FQGNSA. V was clipped by 4 bases and J by 7 bases; unmatched bases: 5. The CDR3 DNA is TGTGCCAGCAGCTCGGGACAGGGCTACCAGCCCCAGCATTTT. Its translation is CASSSGQGYQPQHF.

This chain links TRBV9 with TRBJ2-7; perhaps TRBD1 as D (5 bases). From germline, CDR1 is SGDLS and CDR2 YYNGEE. The V end was cut by 4 bases, the J end by 6 bases, with 17 bases between. The CDR3 consists of 14 residues. CDR3 in amino acids: CASSLGVGPIEQYF. The CDR3 DNA reads TGTGCCAGCAGCTTAGGGGTTGGTCCTATCGAGCAGTACTTC. Filled out from reference TRBV9 and TRBJ2-7, the complete variable domain reads DSGVTQTPKHLITATGQRVTLRCSPRSGDLSVYWYQQSLDQGLQFLIQYYNGEERAKGNILERFSAQQFPDLHSELNLSSLELGDSALYFCASSLGVGPIEQYFGPGTRLTVT.

This chain links TRBV6-1 with TRBJ1-1; 9 positions agree with TRBD1. Per germline, CDR1 MNHNS and CDR2 SASEGT. CDR3 length: 16 residues. V shed 4 bases, J shed 1 base, and the junction held 7 bases outside the gene matches. The CDR3: CASSGTGEWWNTEAFF. The CDR3 nucleotides read TGTGCCAGCAGTGGGACAGGGGAATGGTGGAACACTGAAGCTTTCTTT.

V is TRBV4-1 and J is TRBJ2-1; 7 bases match TRBD2. This CDR3 has 17 amino acids. The V and J ends lost 2 bases and 4 bases, in that order; junction bases with no gene match: 11. Germline V gives CDR1 MGHRA, CDR2 YSYEKL. The CDR3 nucleotides read TGCGCCAGCAGCCAATGGATAAGCGGGGTGCAATACAATGAGCAGTTCTTC. It specifies CASSQWISGVQYNEQFF.

The genes are TRBV3-1 (or the pseudogene TRBV3-2) and TRBJ1-2, with unresolved D. The germline CDR1 and CDR2 sequences are LGHDT and YNNKEL (reference sequence). V was clipped by 4 bases and J by 5 bases, with 8 bases between them. The CDR3 has 12 amino acids. CDR3 amino acids: CASSPAPYGYTF. CDR3 in DNA: TGTGCCAGCAGCCCGGCCCCTTATGGCTACACCTTC.

This clone was seen once. The chain joins TRBV28 to TRBJ2-7; 7 bases agree with TRBD2. Germline CDR1 reads MDHEN; CDR2 reads SYDVKM. This CDR3 region has 13 residues. Trimming removed 5 bases from V and 0 bases from J; junction bases left unmatched: 1. The CDR3 sequence: CASSPSGSYEQYF. In nucleotides, the CDR3 is TGTGCCAGCAGTCCTAGCGGCTCCTACGAGCAGTACTTC.

A single count supports this clone. This same CDR3 is encoded by further DNA sequences in the sample. The rearrangement joins TRBV5-4 to TRBJ1-4; no clear D. The CDR3 is 14 residues long. The V end was cut by 0 bases, the J end by 0 bases, with 3 bases between. Germline V gene sequence: CDR1 SGHNT, CDR2 YYREEE (reference sequence). CDR3 nucleotides: TGTGCCAGCAGCTTGGGAGCAACTAATGAAAAACTGTTTTTT. It translates to CASSLGATNEKLFF.

This chain joins TRBV5-4 and TRBJ2-1; 8 bases are a match to TRBD2. CDR3 size: 14 residues. V dropped 4 bases and J dropped 8; count of bases not matched to a gene: 8. Germline assignment: CDR1 SGHNT and CDR2 YYREEE (reference sequence). The chain's CDR3 is CASSRGGGLDEQFF. CDR3 nucleotides: TGTGCCAGCAGCCGGGGGGGCGGCTTGGATGAGCAGTTCTTC.

The chain uses TRBV7-9 and TRBJ1-3, with 9 positions matching TRBD1. This CDR3 has 15 residues. Germline CDR1 is SEHNR and CDR2 is FQNEAQ (reference sequence). The junction had 5 bases not matched to a gene; V was cut back by 6 bases and J by 2 bases. In DNA form, the CDR3 reads TGTGCCAGCAGGACACAGGGGGCGCCTGGAAACACCATATATTTT. This sequence encodes CASRTQGAPGNTIYF.

The chain uses TRBV5-1 and TRBJ1-2; 8 bases are shared with TRBD1. CDR3 length: 16 residues. From germline, CDR1 is SGHRS and CDR2 YFSETQ. V shed 2 bases and J 0 bases; nucleotides not matched to a gene: 6. In DNA, the CDR3 is TGCGCCAGCAGCTTAGGCCAGGGGGCGCCTAACTATGGCTACACCTTC. Protein sequence: CASSLGQGAPNYGYTF.

The rearrangement uses TRBV2 and TRBJ1-1; D may be TRBD1 (5 bases). CDR3 length: 12 residues. Per the germline V gene, CDR1 is SNHLY and CDR2 is FYNNEI. Trimming stripped 6 bases from V and 1 base from J, with 6 bases between. The CDR3 here is CASSQGNTEAFF. CDR3 coding DNA: TGTGCCAGCAGCCAGGGGAACACTGAAGCTTTCTTT.

V and J are TRBV5-6 and TRBJ1-2; possibly TRBD1 for D (5 bases). Trimming took 0 bases from V and 8 from J, leaving 14 bases between them. The V gene's germline CDR1 is SGHDT and CDR2 YYEEEE. The CDR3 has 14 amino acids. CDR3 in amino acids: CASSLAQAMGGYTF. As DNA, the CDR3 is TGTGCCAGCAGCTTGGCACAGGCAATGGGAGGCTACACCTTC.

The chain uses TRBV18 and TRBJ2-7, with D perhaps TRBD1 or TRBD2 (6 bases each). Germline CDR1 is KGHSH and CDR2 is LQKENI. The germline V and J ends were trimmed by 0 bases and 6 bases, with 15 bases remaining between them. This CDR3 is 15 amino acids long. The CDR3 is CASSPPSGASGEQYF. The CDR3 bases are TGTGCCAGCTCACCACCTTCGGGGGCGTCGGGCGAGCAGTACTTC.

The chain combines TRBV24-1 with TRBJ2-2; D call uncertain. This CDR3 comprises 17 residues. Between the trimmed V and J ends, which lost 1 base and 1 base, there was a span of 12 bases. CDR1 and CDR2 from the germline V gene are KGHDR and SFDVKD. As DNA, the CDR3 is TGTGCCACCAGTGATTTCAGTTTCGGGCGGAACACCGGGGAGCTGTTTTTT. As protein: CATSDFSFGRNTGELFF.

This clone was picked up one time. V and J are TRBV7-2 and TRBJ1-1; D gene uncertain. The germline CDR1 and CDR2 sequences are SGHTA and FQGNSA. V shed 5 bases and J shed 0 bases, with 7 bases lying between them. The CDR3 consists of 13 residues. The CDR3 nucleotides are TGTGCCAGCAGCCCAGTAGTGAACACTGAAGCTTTCTTT. Translation gives CASSPVVNTEAFF.

As DNA, the CDR3 is TGTGCCACCAGCAGAGATGAGGGTCTCGGACTAGCGGGAGGGCAGTTCGACAATGAGCAGTTCTTC. Translated, it gives CATSRDEGLGLAGGQFDNEQFF. This chain links TRBV15 with TRBJ2-1; 15 bases fit TRBD2. The CDR3 length is 22 residues. CDR1 is LNHNV and CDR2 is YYDKDF in the germline V gene (reference sequence). V lost 0 bases to trimming and J lost 5 bases; unmatched junction nucleotides: 17.

The chain is built from TRBV4-3 and TRBJ2-2, with D tentatively TRBD1 (5 bases). From germline, CDR1 is LGHNA and CDR2 YSLEER. The CDR3 runs 15 residues. Trimming took off 4 bases at V and 2 bases at J, with 11 bases between the two ends. The CDR3 sequence is CASSLARVNTGELFF. Here the CDR3 DNA reads TGCGCCAGCAGCCTCGCCAGGGTTAACACCGGGGAGCTGTTTTTT.

J is TRBJ2-7 and V is TRBV19; TRBD1 aligns across 9 bases. Germline CDR1 and CDR2: LNHDA and SQIVND (reference sequence). There are 14 residues in the CDR3. The V gene end was trimmed by 5 bases and the J gene end by 3 bases; junction bases not matched to a gene: 5. CDR3 nucleotide sequence: TGTGCCAGTAGTGCCGGGACAGGGAACTACGAGCAGTACTTC. Residues: CASSAGTGNYEQYF.